This T cell receptor beta chain stems from a study of blood T cell repertoires in COVID-19. Study details: Both acute and convalescent COVID-19 samples were obtained from the United States, Italy and Spain.

The CDR3 is made up of 14 amino acids. Trimming shortened V by 7 bases and J by 6 bases, and 15 bases separated the two germline ends. CDR1 is SGHAT and CDR2 is FQNNGV in the germline V gene. Assay: immunoSEQ multiplex PCR; the TCRdb copy retains only in-frame clones and omits some. The data contain 150,000 to 200,000 clones, under 95% of them singletons. This chain connects TRBV11-2 to TRBJ2-2; D is perhaps TRBD2 (6 bases). The sequence derives from a man aged 60 to 69 with active or convalescent COVID-19. The sample consisted of peripheral blood. CDR3 in amino acids: CASINVGGAGELFF. CDR3 DNA sequence: TGTGCCAGCATCAATGTCGGAGGGGCCGGGGAGCTGTTTTTT.